The 26 T cell receptor beta chains below all came from one sample that was sequenced in a study of a mutant IDH1 vaccine in newly diagnosed glioma (dated by TCRdb to the early 2020s). Taken with the paper, the label for time point translates to: week 35, safety follow-up. A 20-mer mutant IDH1 peptide at 300 micrograms in Montanide made up each vaccine dose, which was injected subcutaneously together with topical imiquimod. No antigen is known for these receptors. Library creation used the immunoSEQ multiplex PCR assay. TCRdb took over this immuneACCESS table, retaining in-frame rearrangements with V and J assigned. Such tables are incomplete; in checked studies, under half of the missing clones stem from an unresolved V gene, and the remainder is unexplained. The sample yields around 57,000 clones; about 85% were counted once. 3.5% to 5% of the sample is taken by the ten largest. The material sequenced was PBMCs, taken from a glioma patient whose treatment included an IDH1 peptide vaccine. These receptor sequences come from a man in his thirties or forties with glioma.

The V and J genes are TRBV19 and TRBJ2-5; maybe TRBD2 (7 bases). The CDR3 is 15 residues long. V lost 6 bases and J lost 2, with 16 bases in between. Germline V gene data show CDR1 as LNHDA and CDR2 as SQIVND (reference sequence). CDR3 loop: CASRSKRGGQETQYF. The CDR3 nucleotides are TGTGCCAGTAGGTCAAAGAGGGGGGGACAAGAGACCCAGTACTTC.

The table lists this clone with a count of one. The chain recombines TRBV18 with TRBJ2-2; D remains unclear. Trimming took off 2 bases at V and 3 bases at J, with 4 bases between the two ends. The germline V gene encodes CDR1 KGHSH and CDR2 LQKENI. This CDR3 comprises 13 residues. CDR3 nucleotides: TGTGCCAGCTCACCAGGGTACACCGGGGAGCTGTTTTTT. It is translated as CASSPGYTGELFF.

This chain uses TRBV13 with TRBJ1-1; tentative D call: TRBD1 (6 bases). V was pared by 0 bases and J by 4 bases, with 12 bases between. Looked up from germline, CDR1 is PRHDT and CDR2 is FYEKMQ (reference sequence). The CDR3 sequence is 15 residues long. Written as DNA, the CDR3 is TGTGCCAGCAGCTTAGGTAGGGGGGCTGTCACTGAAGCTTTCTTT. Its translation: CASSLGRGAVTEAFF.

V is TRBV5-6 and J is TRBJ1-6; the match to TRBD1 covers 7 bases. The CDR3 totals 14 residues. The germline CDR1 and CDR2 sequences are SGHDT and YYEEEE. Trimming cost V 4 bases and J 6 bases; bases outside gene matches: 4. Here the CDR3 DNA reads TGTGCCAGCAGCACCGGGACAGCTAATTCACCCCTCCACTTT. Encoded protein: CASSTGTANSPLHF.

CDR3 DNA sequence: TGTGCCAGTAGTATAGTTTCCACAGACCATGAGCAGTTCTTC. This translates into CASSIVSTDHEQFF. The V call is TRBV19, the J call TRBJ2-1; D unresolved. V was pared by 1 base and J by 8 bases, with 12 bases between. Germline V gene lookup returns CDR1 LNHDA and CDR2 SQIVND (reference sequence). The CDR3 has 14 amino acids.

The rearrangement uses TRBV7-6 and TRBJ2-1; 14 bases map to TRBD2. The junction had 7 bases not matched to a gene; V was cut back by 5 bases and J by 7 bases. CDR1 and CDR2 (germline): SGHVS, FNYEAQ. The CDR3 spans 16 residues. This CDR3 is CASSLRTSGGSNEQFF. The CDR3 DNA is TGTGCCAGCAGCCTGAGGACTAGCGGGGGGTCTAATGAGCAGTTCTTC.

The V and J genes are TRBV5-1 and TRBJ1-1; D is uncertain. V shed 4 bases and J shed 9 bases, with 13 bases lying between them. The CDR3 runs 12 residues. Per the germline V gene, CDR1 is SGHRS and CDR2 is YFSETQ. DNA for the CDR3: TGCGCCAGCAGCCCAGAGGTAGGCCAAGCTTTCTTT. It translates to CASSPEVGQAFF.

With regard to this clone: A junction boundary mismatches the germline segment, possibly from a read error. The chain combines TRBV28 with TRBJ1-4; tentatively, D is TRBD1 (6 bases). This CDR3 region has 11 residues. Per germline, CDR1 MDHEN and CDR2 SYDVKM. The CDR3 bases are TGTGCCAGCAGTTCCCGACAGGAGCACTCATTT. Translation gives CASSSRQEHSF.

J is TRBJ2-1 and V is TRBV6-4, with 7 bases identical to TRBD2. This CDR3 spans 13 amino acids. V lost 5 bases to trimming and J lost 3 bases; unmatched junction nucleotides: 1. Germline CDR1 reads MRHNA; CDR2 reads SNTAGT. The CDR3 coding sequence is TGTGCCAGCAGTAGCGGGGACTACAATGAGCAGTTCTTC. This translates into CASSSGDYNEQFF.

The chain couples TRBV11-2 to TRBJ1-2; TRBD1 aligns across 8 bases. This CDR3 spans 15 amino acids. Germline V lookup: CDR1 SGHAT, CDR2 FQNNGV. V shed 2 bases and J 4 bases; nucleotides not matched to a gene: 6. The CDR3 nucleotides read TGTGCCAGCAGCTTAATGGCAGGGGGCTTCTATGGCTACACCTTC. Translated, it gives CASSLMAGGFYGYTF.

The genes are TRBV2 and TRBJ2-3; TRBD1 agrees at 7 bases. The CDR3 runs 15 residues. The germline V gene encodes CDR1 SNHLY and CDR2 FYNNEI. J lost 1 base, V lost 6 bases, and 7 bases had no gene match. Here the CDR3 reads CASRTRQGGTDTQYF. The CDR3 DNA reads TGTGCCAGCAGGACCCGACAGGGAGGCACAGATACGCAGTATTTT.

The chain recombines TRBV18 with TRBJ2-7, with 13 bases matching TRBD2. Germline V gives CDR1 KGHSH, CDR2 LQKENI. Germline trimming cut 5 bases from V and 7 bases from J; bases unmatched to any gene: 14. CDR3 length equals 17 residues. CDR3: CASSGRLAGGPMGEQYF. CDR3 DNA: TGTGCCAGCTCAGGAAGACTAGCGGGGGGTCCTATGGGAGAGCAGTACTTC.

The CDR3, as DNA: TGTGCCAGCTCTAAATCGGGACAGGGGGACTCACCCCTCCACTTT. Translation: CASSKSGQGDSPLHF. The V call is TRBV18, the J call TRBJ1-6; 11 positions match TRBD1. The CDR3 has 15 residues. The V segment lost 6 bases and the J segment 10 bases; nucleotides outside the gene matches: 8. CDR1 KGHSH and CDR2 LQKENI come from the germline V gene.

This chain connects TRBV29-1 to TRBJ2-7; D remains unclear. CDR1 is SQVTM, CDR2 ANQGSEA, per germline. V dropped 4 bases and J dropped 2 bases, with 9 bases sitting between them. This CDR3 is 12 amino acids long. The DNA of the CDR3 is TGCAGCGTTGGAGACACCCCCTACGAGCAGTACTTC. Its translation is CSVGDTPYEQYF.

The V call is TRBV27, the J call TRBJ1-1; perhaps TRBD1 as D (5 bases). Trimming took 7 bases from V and 5 from J, leaving 17 bases between them. CDR3 size: 14 residues. The germline V gene has CDR1 MNHEY and CDR2 SMNVEV (reference sequence). The CDR3 DNA reads TGTGCCAGCACATCAGGGTATTTACGGACTGAAGCTTTCTTT. It is translated as CASTSGYLRTEAFF.

The V gene is TRBV5-1, the J gene TRBJ2-3; TRBD1 aligns across 7 bases. The length of the CDR3 is 14 residues. The germline V gene encodes CDR1 SGHRS and CDR2 YFSETQ. V lost 0 bases and J lost 5; bases outside the gene matches: 3. CDR3 sequence: CASSLGQGVDTQYF. CDR3 bases: TGCGCCAGCAGCTTGGGGCAGGGGGTAGATACGCAGTATTTT.

The chain links TRBV27 to TRBJ1-1; D gene unclear. Trimming removed 3 bases from V and 0 bases from J, with 11 bases in between. Looked up from germline, CDR1 is MNHEY and CDR2 is SMNVEV (reference sequence). This CDR3 spans 15 amino acids. DNA of the CDR3: TGTGCCAGCAGTTTGGGTTCCCAGCTGAACACTGAAGCTTTCTTT. It codes for CASSLGSQLNTEAFF.

J is TRBJ2-7 and V is TRBV6-6; D might be TRBD2 (7 bases). Trimming took off 5 bases at V and 10 bases at J, with 15 bases between the two ends. This CDR3 has 12 residues. Germline V gene sequence: CDR1 MNHNY, CDR2 SVGAGI (reference sequence). CDR3 loop: CASSLGGGGQYF. CDR3 nucleotide sequence: TGTGCCAGCAGTCTGGGGGGGGGCGGCCAGTACTTC.

V gene TRBV2 combines with J gene TRBJ1-1; possible D gene TRBD1, 6 bases. Deletions cut 4 bases from V and 6 bases from J, with 15 bases between. The CDR3 extends over 14 amino acids. Germline-derived CDR1 and CDR2 are SNHLY and FYNNEI. The CDR3 region has the DNA TGTGCCAGCAGTGGTGGGGGCCTGGGTCCTGAAGCTTTCTTT. Translation gives CASSGGGLGPEAFF.

The chain's CDR3 is CASSFTGDYYEQYF. The CDR3 DNA follows: TGTGCCAGCAGCTTTACAGGGGATTACTACGAGCAGTACTTC. This rearrangement joins TRBV11-2 to TRBJ2-5; 7 positions agree with TRBD1. The end of the DNA fits TRBJ2-7 better, so the J call may be wrong. This CDR3 spans 14 amino acids. Germline V gene sequence: CDR1 SGHAT, CDR2 FQNNGV.

The V gene is TRBV11-2, the J gene TRBJ1-1; D is possibly TRBD1 (6 bases). The CDR3 runs to 15 residues. Germline loops: CDR1 SGHAT, CDR2 FQNNGV. V was cut by 5 bases and J by 0 bases, with 13 bases left in between. The CDR3 DNA sequence: TGTGCCAGCAGCCGGACGGACAGTTTGAACACTGAAGCTTTCTTT. It codes for CASSRTDSLNTEAFF.

The chain has TRBV6-6 and TRBJ2-5; D gene uncertain. The germline V gene has CDR1 MNHNY and CDR2 SVGAGI (reference sequence). With 5 bases removed from V and 2 bases from J, the gap between germline ends came to 3 bases. CDR3 size: 11 residues. The CDR3 here is CASSQQETQYF. The CDR3 DNA reads TGTGCCAGCAGTCAACAAGAGACCCAGTACTTC.

The chain has TRBV7-9 and TRBJ1-1; 7 nucleotides align to TRBD1. J was trimmed by 1 base and V by 2 bases; bases with no gene match: 16. The CDR3 spans 19 residues. Germline values: CDR1 SEHNR, CDR2 FQNEAQ (reference sequence). The CDR3 nucleotides are TGTGCCAGCAGCTTAAGGGGGGCGTTGAGACAGGGTCGGAACACTGAAGCTTTCTTT. Protein sequence: CASSLRGALRQGRNTEAFF.

This chain uses TRBV6-5 with TRBJ2-5; 8 bases fit TRBD1. The CDR3 has 12 residues. Trimming took 6 bases from V and 4 from J; bases not matched to a gene: 1. Per germline, CDR1 MNHEY and CDR2 SVGAGI. In DNA, the CDR3 is TGTGCCAGCAGGACAGGGGCAGAGACCCAGTACTTC. Amino acid sequence: CASRTGAETQYF.

This chain joins TRBV6-1 and TRBJ1-3; unclear D gene. Germline CDR1 MNHNS, CDR2 SASEGT. The germline V and J ends were trimmed by 0 bases and 4 bases, with 13 bases remaining between them. This CDR3 is built from 16 residues. The CDR3 here is CASSEAAEPRGNTIYF. In DNA, the CDR3 is TGTGCCAGCAGTGAAGCCGCTGAACCAAGGGGAAACACCATATATTTT.

CDR3: CASSPRDRTSNQPQHF. CDR3 DNA sequence: TGTGCCAGCAGCCCCCGGGACAGGACTAGCAATCAGCCCCAGCATTTT. The J gene is TRBJ1-5, the V gene TRBV7-9; 8 nucleotides agree with TRBD1. V was clipped by 5 bases and J by 0 bases; unmatched bases: 6. The CDR3 is made up of 16 amino acids. From germline, CDR1 is SEHNR and CDR2 FQNEAQ (reference sequence).